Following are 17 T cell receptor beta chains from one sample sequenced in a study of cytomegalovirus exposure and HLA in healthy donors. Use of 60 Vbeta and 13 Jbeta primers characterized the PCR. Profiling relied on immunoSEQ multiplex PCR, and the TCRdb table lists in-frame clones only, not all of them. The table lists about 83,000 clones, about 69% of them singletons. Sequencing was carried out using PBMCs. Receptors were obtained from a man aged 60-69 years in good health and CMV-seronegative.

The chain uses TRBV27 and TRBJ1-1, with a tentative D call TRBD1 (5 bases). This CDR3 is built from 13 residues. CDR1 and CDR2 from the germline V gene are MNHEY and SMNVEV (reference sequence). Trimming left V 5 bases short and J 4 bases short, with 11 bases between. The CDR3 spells CASSPGRGTEAFF. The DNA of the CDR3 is TGTGCCAGCAGTCCAGGGAGGGGCACTGAAGCTTTCTTT.

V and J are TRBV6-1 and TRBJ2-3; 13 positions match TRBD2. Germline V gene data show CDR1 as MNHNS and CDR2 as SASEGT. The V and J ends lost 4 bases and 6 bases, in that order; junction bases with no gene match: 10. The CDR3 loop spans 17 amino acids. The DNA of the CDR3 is TGTGCCAGCAGTGGGGGGAGGACTAGCGGGGGTGCTGATACGCAGTATTTT. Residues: CASSGGRTSGGADTQYF.

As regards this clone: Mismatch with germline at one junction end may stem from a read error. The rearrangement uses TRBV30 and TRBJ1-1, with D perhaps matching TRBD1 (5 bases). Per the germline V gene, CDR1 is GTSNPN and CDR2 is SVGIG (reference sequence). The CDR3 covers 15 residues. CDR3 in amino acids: CAWRRRSGDLTGAFF. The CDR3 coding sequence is TGTGCCTGGAGACGTAGATCGGGGGACCTCACTGGAGCTTTCTTT.

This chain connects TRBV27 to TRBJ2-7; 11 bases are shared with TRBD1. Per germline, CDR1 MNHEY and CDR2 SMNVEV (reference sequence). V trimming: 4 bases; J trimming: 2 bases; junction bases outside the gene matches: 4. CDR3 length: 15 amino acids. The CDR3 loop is CASSSKGQGAYEQYF. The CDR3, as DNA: TGTGCCAGCAGTTCGAAGGGACAGGGGGCCTACGAGCAGTACTTC.

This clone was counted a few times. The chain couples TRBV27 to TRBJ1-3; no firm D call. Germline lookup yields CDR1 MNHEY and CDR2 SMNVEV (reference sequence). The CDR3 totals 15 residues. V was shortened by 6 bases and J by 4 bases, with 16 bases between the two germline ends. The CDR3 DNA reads TGTGCCAGCAGCCCCGGCCTCCGGGGAGGAAACACCATATATTTT. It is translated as CASSPGLRGGNTIYF.

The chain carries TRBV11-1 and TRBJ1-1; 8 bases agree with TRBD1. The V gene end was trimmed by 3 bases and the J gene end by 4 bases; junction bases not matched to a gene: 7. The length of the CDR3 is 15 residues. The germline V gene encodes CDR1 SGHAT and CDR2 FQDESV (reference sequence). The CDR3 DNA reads TGTGCCAGCAGCTTTTCTCGTACAGGGGGCACTGAAGCTTTCTTT. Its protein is CASSFSRTGGTEAFF.

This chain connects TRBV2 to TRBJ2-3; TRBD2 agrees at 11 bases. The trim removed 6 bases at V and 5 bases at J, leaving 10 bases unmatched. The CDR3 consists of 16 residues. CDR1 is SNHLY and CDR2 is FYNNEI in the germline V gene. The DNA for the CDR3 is TGTGCCAGCAGAGCCACTAGCGGGGGAGGTGAAGATACGCAGTATTTT. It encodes CASRATSGGGEDTQYF.

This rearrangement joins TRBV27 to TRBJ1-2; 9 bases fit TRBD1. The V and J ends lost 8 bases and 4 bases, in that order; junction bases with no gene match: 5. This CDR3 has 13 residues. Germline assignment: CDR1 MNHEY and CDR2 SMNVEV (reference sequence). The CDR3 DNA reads TGTGCCAGCTGGACAGGGGATTTCTATGGCTACACCTTC. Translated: CASWTGDFYGYTF.

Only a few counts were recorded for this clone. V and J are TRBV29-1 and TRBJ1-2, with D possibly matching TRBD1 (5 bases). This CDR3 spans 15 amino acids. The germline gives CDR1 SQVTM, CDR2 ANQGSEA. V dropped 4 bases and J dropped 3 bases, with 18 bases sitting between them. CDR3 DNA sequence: TGCAGCGTTGGGGGGACTATTACAATGGACTATGGCTACACCTTC. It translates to CSVGGTITMDYGYTF.

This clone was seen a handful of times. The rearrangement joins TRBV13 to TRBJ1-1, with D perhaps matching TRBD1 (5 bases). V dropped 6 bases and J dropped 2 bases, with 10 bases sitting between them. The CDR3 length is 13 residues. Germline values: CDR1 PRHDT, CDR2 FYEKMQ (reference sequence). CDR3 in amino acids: CASSEQENTEAFF. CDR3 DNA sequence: TGTGCCAGCAGTGAACAGGAAAACACTGAAGCTTTCTTT.

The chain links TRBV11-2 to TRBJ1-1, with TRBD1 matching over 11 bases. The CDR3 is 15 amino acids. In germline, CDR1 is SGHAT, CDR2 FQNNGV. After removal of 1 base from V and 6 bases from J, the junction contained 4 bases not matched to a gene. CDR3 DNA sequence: TGTGCCAGCAGCTTAGGGGGACAGGGGGGCGCTGAAGCTTTCTTT. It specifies CASSLGGQGGAEAFF.

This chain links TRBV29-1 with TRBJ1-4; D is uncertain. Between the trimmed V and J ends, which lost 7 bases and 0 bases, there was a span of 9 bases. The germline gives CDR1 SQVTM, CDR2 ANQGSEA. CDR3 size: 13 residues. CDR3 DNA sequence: TGCAGCGCCCGGAGCCCAACTAATGAAAAACTGTTTTTT. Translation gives CSARSPTNEKLFF.

Here the CDR3 reads CASSYTDTTDTQYF. In nucleotides, the CDR3 is TGTGCCAGCAGTTACACTGACACCACAGATACGCAGTATTTT. The rearrangement uses TRBV6-5 and TRBJ2-3; D ambiguous. This CDR3 is built from 14 residues. CDR1 MNHEY and CDR2 SVGAGI come from the germline V gene. The V end was cut by 2 bases, the J end by 2 bases, with 8 bases between.

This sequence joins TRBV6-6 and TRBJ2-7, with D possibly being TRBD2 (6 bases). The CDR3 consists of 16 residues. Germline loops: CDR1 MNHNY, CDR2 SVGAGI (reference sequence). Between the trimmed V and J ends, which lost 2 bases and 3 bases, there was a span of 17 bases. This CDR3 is CASSYPKTGGYYEQYF. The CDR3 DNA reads TGTGCCAGCAGTTACCCTAAAACCGGGGGATACTACGAGCAGTACTTC.

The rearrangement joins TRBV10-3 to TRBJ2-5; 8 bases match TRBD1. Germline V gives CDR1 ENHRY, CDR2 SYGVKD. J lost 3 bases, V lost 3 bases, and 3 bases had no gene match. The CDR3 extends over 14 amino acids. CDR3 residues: CAISDQGAKETQYF. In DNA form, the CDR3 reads TGTGCCATCAGTGACCAGGGGGCGAAAGAGACCCAGTACTTC.

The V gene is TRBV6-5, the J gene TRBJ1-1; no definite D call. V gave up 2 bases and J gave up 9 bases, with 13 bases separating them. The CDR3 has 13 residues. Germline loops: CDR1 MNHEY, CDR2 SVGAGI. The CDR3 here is CASSYMQETQAFF. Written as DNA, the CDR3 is TGTGCCAGCAGTTACATGCAGGAAACCCAAGCTTTCTTT.

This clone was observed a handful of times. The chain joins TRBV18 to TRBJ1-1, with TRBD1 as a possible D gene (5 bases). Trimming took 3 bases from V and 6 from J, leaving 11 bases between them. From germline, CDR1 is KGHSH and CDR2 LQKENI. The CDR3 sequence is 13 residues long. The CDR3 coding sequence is TGTGCCAGCTCACCGCGGGGGAGCCCTGAAGCTTTCTTT. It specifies CASSPRGSPEAFF.